Shown below are 24 T cell receptor beta chains from a single sample sequenced in a study of blood T cell repertoires in COVID-19. Sequenced by immunoSEQ multiplex PCR; TCRdb stores in-frame clones only, minus some. Of 200,000 to 300,000 clones listed, about 85% are singletons. Sequencing used peripheral blood. The receptors derive from a man between 60 and 75 years old with acute or convalescent COVID-19.

This chain links TRBV7-3 with TRBJ2-2; 7 bases align to TRBD2. The CDR3 is 16 residues long. CDR1 and CDR2 (germline): SGHTA, FQGTGA. V trimming: 6 bases; J trimming: 3 bases; junction bases outside the gene matches: 10. CDR3 sequence reads: CASSPGRYSDTGELFF. CDR3 in DNA: TGTGCCAGCAGTCCCGGGAGGTATTCGGACACCGGGGAGCTGTTTTTT.

This clone was seen just once. This chain uses TRBV27 with TRBJ2-6, with a weak D call TRBD1 (6 bases). The V end lost 6 bases, the J end lost 4 bases, and 10 bases lay between the germline ends. The CDR3 covers 14 residues. CDR1 MNHEY and CDR2 SMNVEV come from the germline V gene (reference sequence). The CDR3 DNA reads as TGTGCCAGCAGACAGGGATCAGGGGCCAACGTCCTGACTTTC. As protein: CASRQGSGANVLTF.

The chain links TRBV10-3 to TRBJ1-2; D is uncertain. With 6 bases removed from V and 2 bases from J, the gap between germline ends came to 10 bases. This CDR3 has 13 residues. Looked up from germline, CDR1 is ENHRY and CDR2 is SYGVKD. Here the CDR3 DNA reads TGTGCCATCAGCGACGGGGAGAACTATGGCTACACCTTC. This codes for CAISDGENYGYTF.

Only one count was recorded for this clone. The chain has TRBV10-1 and TRBJ2-7; the match to TRBD1 covers 10 bases. J lost 4 bases, V lost 8 bases, and 11 bases had no gene match. Germline V gives CDR1 WNHNN, CDR2 SYGVQD (reference sequence). This CDR3 has 15 amino acids. CDR3 loop: CASRSPGQGIYEQYF. In DNA, the CDR3 is TGCGCCAGCCGATCCCCGGGACAGGGGATTTACGAGCAGTACTTC.

The V and J genes are TRBV5-1 and TRBJ1-2; D might be TRBD1 (6 bases). This CDR3 comprises 14 residues. CDR1 is SGHRS, CDR2 YFSETQ, per germline. Trimming left V 0 bases short and J 6 bases short, with 12 bases between. The CDR3 DNA sequence: TGCGCCAGCAGCTTGGACAGGGTGAGGAATGGCTACACCTTC. It translates to CASSLDRVRNGYTF.

The CDR3 loop reads CASSFSGQGNSPLHF. The CDR3 nucleotides read TGTGCCAGCAGTTTCTCGGGACAGGGTAATTCACCCCTCCACTTT. This chain links TRBV28 with TRBJ1-6; 9 nucleotides match TRBD1. CDR1 and CDR2 from the germline V gene are MDHEN and SYDVKM. The CDR3 extends over 15 amino acids. With 3 bases clipped from V and 6 bases from J, the junction kept 3 bases outside the gene matches.

The CDR3 DNA reads as TGTGCCAGCAGCTTTCCGGGCCCCAGGGACTCTGGCTACACCTTC. Translating gives CASSFPGPRDSGYTF. The chain employs TRBV5-4 and TRBJ1-2, with D tentatively TRBD1 (5 bases). Germline CDR1 is SGHNT and CDR2 is YYREEE (reference sequence). The ends were cut back, 2 bases at V and 7 bases at J, with 18 bases in the middle. This CDR3 comprises 15 residues.

A single count supports this clone. This rearrangement joins TRBV5-6 to TRBJ2-1, with 7 positions matching TRBD2. The V gene's germline CDR1 is SGHDT and CDR2 YYEEEE. The CDR3 totals 16 residues. The V gene end was trimmed by 4 bases and the J gene end by 1 base; junction bases not matched to a gene: 8. CDR3 sequence: CASSPEGRVSYNEQFF. CDR3 DNA sequence: TGTGCCAGCAGCCCCGAAGGGAGGGTATCCTACAATGAGCAGTTCTTC.

Remarks on this clone: This sample also contains other DNA sequences that code for the same CDR3. J is TRBJ2-2 and V is TRBV5-1; 10 positions match TRBD2. With V trimmed by 0 bases and J by 4 bases, 0 bases remained unmatched. The CDR3 totals 15 residues. Germline lookup yields CDR1 SGHRS and CDR2 YFSETQ. Written as DNA, the CDR3 is TGCGCCAGCAGCTTGGGGACTAGCGGCACCGGGGAGCTGTTTTTT. Translation gives CASSLGTSGTGELFF.

The chain recombines TRBV6-5 with TRBJ2-3; tentative D call: TRBD1 (6 bases). Trimming pared 4 bases from V and 4 bases from J, leaving 12 bases between. Germline CDR1 is MNHEY and CDR2 is SVGAGI. This CDR3 is built from 14 residues. The CDR3 loop reads CASSWAGAPDTQYF. The CDR3, as DNA: TGTGCCAGCAGTTGGGCAGGGGCCCCAGATACGCAGTATTTT.

The chain joins TRBV7-6 to TRBJ2-6; D possibly corresponds to TRBD1 (5 bases). The germline V gene has CDR1 SGHVS and CDR2 FNYEAQ. The CDR3 contains 18 residues. V was clipped by 5 bases and J by 4 bases, with 21 bases between them. CDR3: CASSPASPRVAGANVLTF. The CDR3 DNA sequence: TGTGCCAGCAGCCCCGCTTCACCCAGGGTGGCCGGGGCCAACGTCCTGACTTTC.

The V call is TRBV28, the J call TRBJ1-2; D is perhaps TRBD1 (6 bases). CDR3 length: 14 residues. V lost 2 bases and J 4 bases, leaving 11 bases between the germline ends. CDR1 is MDHEN and CDR2 is SYDVKM in the germline V gene. The CDR3 reads CASSLPGQRYGYTF. CDR3 sequence (DNA): TGTGCCAGCAGTTTACCTGGACAGCGCTATGGCTACACCTTC.

This chain joins TRBV20-1 and TRBJ2-3; maybe TRBD2 (5 bases). CDR3 size: 15 residues. CDR1 is DFQATT and CDR2 is SNEGSKA in the germline V gene (reference sequence). Trimming cost V 3 bases and J 0 bases, with 13 bases left between them. CDR3 sequence: CSASGGGISTDTQYF. The CDR3, as DNA: TGCAGTGCTAGTGGTGGAGGCATTAGCACAGATACGCAGTATTTT.

The rearrangement joins TRBV11-2 to TRBJ1-5; 7 nucleotides match TRBD1. The CDR3 has 16 amino acids. V was clipped by 3 bases and J by 2 bases; unmatched bases: 7. Per germline, CDR1 SGHAT and CDR2 FQNNGV. DNA of the CDR3: TGTGCCAGCAGCTTGGGAACAGGGGATGGCAATCAGCCCCAGCATTTT. Translated: CASSLGTGDGNQPQHF.

The J gene is TRBJ2-1, the V gene TRBV10-3; possibly TRBD2 for D (6 bases). The ends were cut back, 2 bases at V and 0 bases at J, with 8 bases in the middle. CDR1 ENHRY and CDR2 SYGVKD come from the germline V gene. This CDR3 has 15 amino acids. CDR3 sequence reads: CAISEGEVSYNEQFF. The CDR3 nucleotides read TGTGCCATCAGTGAGGGGGAGGTCTCCTACAATGAGCAGTTCTTC.

The V gene is TRBV18, the J gene TRBJ2-3; 7 positions match TRBD2. The germline V gene encodes CDR1 KGHSH and CDR2 LQKENI. The CDR3 is 12 residues long. The V segment lost 4 bases and the J segment 5 bases; nucleotides outside the gene matches: 0. The CDR3 protein is CASSLAGDTQYF. The CDR3 DNA follows: TGTGCCAGCTCACTAGCGGGAGATACGCAGTATTTT. Full variable domain (remainder filled in from reference TRBV18 and TRBJ2-3): NAGVMQNPRHLVRRRGQEARLRCSPMKGHSHVYWYRQLPEEGLKFMVYLQKENIIDESGMPKERFSAEFPKEGPSILRIQQVVRGDSAAYFCASSLAGDTQYFGPGTRLTVL.

The chain couples TRBV6-5 to TRBJ2-1; possibly TRBD1 for D (6 bases). V lost 7 bases to trimming and J lost 6 bases, with 19 bases between them. The CDR3 totals 15 residues. Germline V CDR1 and CDR2: MNHEY, SVGAGI. The CDR3 sequence: CASIGTHRAVNEQFF. The CDR3 DNA follows: TGTGCCAGCATTGGGACGCACAGGGCTGTCAATGAGCAGTTCTTC.

The chain is built from TRBV6-5 and TRBJ1-2; 12 bases are shared with TRBD1. The germline CDR1 and CDR2 sequences are MNHEY and SVGAGI. This CDR3 comprises 15 residues. V shed 6 bases, J shed 3 bases, and the junction held 5 bases outside the gene matches. CDR3 loop: CASRKGQGADYGYTF. CDR3 DNA: TGTGCCAGCAGAAAGGGACAGGGGGCCGACTATGGCTACACCTTC.

CDR3 in DNA: TGTGCCAGCAGCTCAATATCCGGGACACTCTACGAGCAGTACTTC. Amino acids: CASSSISGTLYEQYF. This chain connects TRBV7-3 to TRBJ2-7; tentatively, D is TRBD1 (6 bases). V was pared by 4 bases and J by 3 bases, with 16 bases between. Germline values: CDR1 SGHTA, CDR2 FQGTGA. CDR3 length: 15 residues.

The V gene is TRBV30, the J gene TRBJ1-1, with D tentatively TRBD1 (6 bases). Germline V CDR1 and CDR2: GTSNPN, SVGIG (reference sequence). V lost 2 bases and J lost 8, with 12 bases in between. CDR3 length equals 12 residues. CDR3 in amino acids: CAWSSSGTEAFF. CDR3 nucleotides: TGTGCCTGGAGTTCCTCAGGGACAGAAGCTTTCTTT. Drawing the rest from reference TRBV30 and TRBJ1-1, the complete variable domain is SQTIHQWPATLVQPVGSPLSLECTVEGTSNPNLYWYRQAAGRGLQLLFYSVGIGQISSEVPQNLSASRPQDRQFILSSKKLLLSDSGFYLCAWSSSGTEAFFGQGTRLTVV.

The V and J genes are TRBV3-1 (or the pseudogene TRBV3-2) and TRBJ2-1; perhaps TRBD1 as D (5 bases). This CDR3 has 15 residues. Germline V CDR1 and CDR2: LGHDT, YNNKEL (reference sequence). Trimming removed 1 base at V and 4 bases at J, with 11 bases between. The CDR3 bases are TGTGCCAGCAGCCAAGGGGTGACAGATTACAATGAGCAGTTCTTC. Protein product: CASSQGVTDYNEQFF.

This clone has just one count. This chain joins TRBV19 and TRBJ2-6; maybe TRBD2 (6 bases). The V gene lost 7 bases and the J gene lost 4 bases, with 14 bases spanning the gap. The germline gives CDR1 LNHDA, CDR2 SQIVND (reference sequence). The CDR3 is 15 amino acids. The CDR3 region has the DNA TGTGCCAGTACCCATGGGGGGTCAGGGGCCAACGTCCTGACTTTC. Translation gives CASTHGGSGANVLTF.

This chain joins TRBV5-4 and TRBJ1-5; a possible D gene is TRBD1 (5 bases). Trimming pared 4 bases from V and 4 bases from J, leaving 9 bases between. The length of the CDR3 is 13 residues. Germline values: CDR1 SGHNT, CDR2 YYREEE (reference sequence). CDR3 sequence: CASSGGENQPQHF. The CDR3 coding sequence is TGTGCCAGCAGCGGGGGGGAAAATCAGCCCCAGCATTTT.

The CDR3 DNA reads as TGTGCCAGCAGCCCCCTAGGGGACTATGGCTACACCTTC. It translates to CASSPLGDYGYTF. The rearrangement links TRBV3-1 (or the pseudogene TRBV3-2) to TRBJ1-2, with D possibly TRBD1 on 5 matching bases. V was trimmed by 4 bases and J by 3 bases, leaving 9 bases between them. CDR1 LGHDT and CDR2 YNNKEL come from the germline V gene (reference sequence). The CDR3 has 13 amino acids.